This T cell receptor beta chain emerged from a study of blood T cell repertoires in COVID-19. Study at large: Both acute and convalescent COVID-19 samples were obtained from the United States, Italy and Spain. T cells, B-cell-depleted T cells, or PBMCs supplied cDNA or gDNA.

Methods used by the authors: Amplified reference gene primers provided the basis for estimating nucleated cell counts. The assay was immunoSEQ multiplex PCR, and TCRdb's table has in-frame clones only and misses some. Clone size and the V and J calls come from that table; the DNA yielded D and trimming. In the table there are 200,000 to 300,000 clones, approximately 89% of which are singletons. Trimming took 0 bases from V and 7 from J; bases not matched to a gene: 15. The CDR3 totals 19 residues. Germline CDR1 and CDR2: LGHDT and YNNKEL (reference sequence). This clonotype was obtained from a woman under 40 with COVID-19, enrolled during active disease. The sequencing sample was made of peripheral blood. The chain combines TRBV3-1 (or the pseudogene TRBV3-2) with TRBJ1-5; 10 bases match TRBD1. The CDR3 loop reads CASSQDREIDRGRRQPQHF. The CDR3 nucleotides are TGTGCCAGCAGCCAAGATCGGGAAATCGACAGGGGGCGAAGACAGCCCCAGCATTTT.